This TCR beta chain is from a study of long-term antiretroviral therapy in people with HIV. Study as a whole: Samples collected earliest predate the 2015 immediate-ART recommendation by about a decade.

Researchers report immunoSEQ v3.0 was run at survey level. TCRdb keeps only in-frame clones here, not all; method: immunoSEQ multiplex PCR. The sample comprises approximately 35,000 clones, 85% to 95% of which are singletons, and roughly 4% rests with the top ten. As to this clone: Its specificity is not known.

The CDR3 runs 15 residues. The V end lost 0 bases, the J end lost 9 bases, and 18 bases lay between the germline ends. Germline lookup yields CDR1 SGHRS and CDR2 YFSETQ. General study findings and limits: Despite increasing after ART, diversity remained lower than that of transplant donor controls.

The origin of this receptor is a woman in her forties or fifties with HIV. The J gene is TRBJ1-1, the V gene TRBV5-1; D possibly corresponds to TRBD1 (6 bases). The sample was unsorted PBMCs, taken about 5.1 years after starting antiretroviral therapy. CDR3 sequence (DNA): TGCGCCAGCAGCTTGGAAGGGGGGCCAACCTCCAAAGCTTTCTTT. Translated, it gives CASSLEGGPTSKAFF.